Listed below are T cell receptor beta chains from one sample, sequenced in a study of early T cells in non-severe SARS-CoV-2 infection. Via MiXCR, TCRdb re-called the 5' RACE reads, giving one row per CDR3 protein. The sample consists of approximately 97,000 distinct CDR3 sequences, approximately 11% of them appearing once. The sample in question was whole blood, obtained at baseline. The receptors were gathered from an adult who was a healthcare worker with PCR-confirmed SARS-CoV-2 infection or an uninfected control (not recorded which). CDR3s include the opening cysteine and the closing phenylalanine or tryptophan. Fields, in order: J gene, clone size, V gene, D gene, CDR3 protein, CDR3 DNA. D genes are given only for firm matches. A row's size may be missing; if present it is once, few, many or a size class.

J: TRBJ1-3
size: -
V: TRBV12-3/TRBV12-4
D: TRBD1
CDR3: CASSLASGGSGNTIYF
DNA: TGTGCCAGCAGTTTAGCTTCAGGGGGCTCTGGAAACACCATATATTTT

J: TRBJ1-5
size: -
V: TRBV30
D: -
CDR3: CAWSVGGVSNQPQHF
DNA: TGTGCCTGGAGTGTAGGGGGAGTTAGCAATCAGCCCCAGCATTTT

J: TRBJ2-3
size: many
V: TRBV9
D: TRBD2
CDR3: CASSDPNSGTSGGASTDTQYF
DNA: TGTGCCAGCAGCGACCCTAATTCCGGGACTAGCGGGGGGGCTAGTACAGATACGCAGTATTTT

J: TRBJ2-7
size: -
V: TRBV2
D: TRBD1
CDR3: CASSTGVGEQYF
DNA: TGTGCCAGCAGTACAGGGGTGGGAGAGCAGTACTTC

J: TRBJ1-1
size: -
V: TRBV7-3
D: -
CDR3: CASSLKAIGPTEAFF
DNA: TGTGCCAGCAGCTTAAAGGCGATAGGGCCAACTGAAGCTTTCTTT

J: TRBJ1-2
size: many
V: TRBV29-1
D: -
CDR3: CSVVRGNYGYTF
DNA: TGCAGCGTTGTTAGGGGTAACTATGGCTACACCTTC

J: TRBJ2-2
size: -
V: TRBV21-1
D: -
CDR3: CASRSKGGRELFF
DNA: TGTGCCAGCAGATCAAAGGGGGGCAGGGAGCTGTTTTTT

J: TRBJ2-5
size: -
V: TRBV11-2
D: TRBD1
CDR3: CASSSRGLGETQYF
DNA: TGTGCCAGCAGCTCCAGGGGGCTTGGGGAGACCCAGTACTTC

J: TRBJ2-3
size: many
V: TRBV19
D: -
CDR3: CASNQPGVQGDTDTQYF
DNA: TGTGCCAGTAACCAACCGGGGGTTCAGGGCGACACAGATACGCAGTATTTT

J: TRBJ2-1
size: -
V: TRBV4-3
D: TRBD2
CDR3: CASSQETELAGGNEQFF
DNA: TGCGCCAGCAGCCAAGAGACCGAACTAGCGGGAGGGAATGAGCAGTTCTTC

J: TRBJ1-4
size: few
V: TRBV20-1
D: -
CDR3: CSARATGSTNEKLFF
DNA: TGCAGTGCTAGAGCCACAGGGTCGACTAATGAAAAACTGTTTTTT

J: TRBJ1-1
size: few
V: TRBV6-6
D: -
CDR3: CASSYLGRDEAFF
DNA: TGTGCCAGCAGTTACCTAGGACGGGATGAAGCTTTCTTT

J: TRBJ2-7
size: -
V: TRBV6-2/TRBV6-3
D: -
CDR3: CASSLDRDTPYEQYF
DNA: TGTGCCAGCAGTCTCGACCGGGACACACCCTACGAGCAGTACTTC

J: TRBJ1-1
size: -
V: TRBV7-8
D: -
CDR3: CASSPAGTWTEAFF
DNA: TGTGCCAGCAGCCCGGCGGGGACATGGACTGAAGCTTTCTTT

J: TRBJ1-3
size: -
V: TRBV6-1
D: -
CDR3: CASSSGQSSGNTIYF
DNA: TGTGCCAGCAGCAGCGGACAGAGCTCTGGAAACACCATATATTTT

J: TRBJ2-6
size: -
V: TRBV28
D: -
CDR3: CASSLSIGPDSGANVLTF
DNA: TGTGCCAGCAGTTTATCTATCGGCCCGGACTCTGGGGCCAACGTCCTGACTTTC

J: TRBJ1-5
size: many
V: TRBV12-5
D: -
CDR3: CASGLRGNTRYSNQPQHF
DNA: TGTGCTAGTGGTTTGCGCGGTAACACCAGATATAGCAATCAGCCCCAGCATTTT

J: TRBJ2-1
size: many
V: TRBV12-3/TRBV12-4
D: -
CDR3: CASSLSGHRRFF
DNA: TGTGCCAGCAGTTTATCGGGACATAGAAGGTTCTTC

J: TRBJ2-7
size: few
V: TRBV3-1
D: -
CDR3: CASSQRQVNYEQYF
DNA: TGTGCCAGCAGCCAGAGACAGGTTAACTACGAGCAGTACTTC

J: TRBJ2-7
size: -
V: TRBV25-1
D: -
CDR3: CASSETRGGDPTYEQYF
DNA: TGTGCCAGCAGTGAAACGAGGGGTGGGGATCCAACCTACGAGCAGTACTTC

J: TRBJ2-3
size: -
V: TRBV19
D: TRBD1
CDR3: CASSIYRGMDTQYF
DNA: TGTGCCAGTAGTATTTACAGGGGGATGGATACGCAGTATTTT

J: TRBJ2-6
size: few
V: TRBV7-2
D: -
CDR3: CASSFQGRSGANVLTF
DNA: TGTGCCAGCAGCTTTCAAGGCCGCTCTGGGGCCAACGTCCTGACTTTC

J: TRBJ1-6
size: few
V: TRBV11-3
D: -
CDR3: CASSLNRNSPLHF
DNA: TGTGCCAGCAGCTTAAACAGAAATTCACCCCTCCACTTT

J: TRBJ2-2
size: few
V: TRBV20-1
D: -
CDR3: CSARDQEKRNTGELFF
DNA: TGCAGTGCTAGAGATCAAGAGAAGCGGAACACCGGGGAGCTGTTTTTT

J: TRBJ2-7
size: many
V: TRBV7-2
D: -
CDR3: CASSLRSGLPGSYEQYF
DNA: TGTGCCAGCAGCTTAAGATCAGGGCTACCAGGATCCTACGAGCAGTACTTC

J: TRBJ2-3
size: -
V: TRBV29-1
D: TRBD2
CDR3: CSVRLAGADTQYF
DNA: TGCAGCGTCAGGCTAGCGGGAGCAGATACGCAGTATTTT

J: TRBJ1-1
size: few
V: TRBV18
D: TRBD1
CDR3: CASSRQGDLALNTEAFF
DNA: TGTGCCAGCTCACGACAGGGGGATCTTGCTCTGAACACTGAAGCTTTCTTT

J: TRBJ2-2
size: -
V: TRBV12-5
D: -
CDR3: CASGLVNWENTGELFF
DNA: TGTGCTAGTGGTTTGGTAAATTGGGAGAACACCGGGGAGCTGTTTTTT

J: TRBJ1-1
size: -
V: TRBV5-1
D: -
CDR3: CASSFETGTEAFF
DNA: TGCGCCAGCAGCTTTGAGACAGGAACTGAAGCTTTCTTT

J: TRBJ2-1
size: many
V: TRBV6-2/TRBV6-3
D: -
CDR3: CASPGGRTPLYNEQFF
DNA: TGTGCCAGCCCCGGGGGGCGGACACCCTTATACAATGAGCAGTTCTTC

J: TRBJ1-1
size: many
V: TRBV10-3
D: -
CDR3: CAISDSPNTEAFF
DNA: TGTGCCATCAGTGACAGCCCGAACACTGAAGCTTTCTTT

J: TRBJ2-7
size: many
V: TRBV7-9
D: -
CDR3: CASSSALGLPGSSEQYF
DNA: TGTGCCAGCAGCTCAGCCCTGGGACTGCCCGGATCCTCCGAGCAGTACTTC

J: TRBJ1-3
size: few
V: TRBV29-1
D: -
CDR3: CSVEGHPSGNTIYF
DNA: TGCAGCGTTGAAGGCCATCCTTCTGGAAACACCATATATTTT

J: TRBJ2-7
size: -
V: TRBV29-1
D: TRBD2
CDR3: CSARLAEAYEQYF
DNA: TGCAGCGCCCGACTAGCGGAGGCCTACGAGCAGTACTTC

J: TRBJ1-1
size: few
V: TRBV20-1
D: -
CDR3: CSARDFGARTEAFF
DNA: TGCAGTGCTAGAGATTTTGGGGCAAGAACTGAAGCTTTCTTT